These 26 T cell receptor beta chains originate from one sample sequenced in a study of spatial heterogeneity in lung cancer (dated by TCRdb to between 2017 and 2020). Libraries were constructed by 5' RACE. Sequencing was performed on a NextSeq 500. TCRdb trimmed public reads at Q25 via fastp, called clones via MiXCR and kept in-frame beta chains. Rows are combined by CDR3 protein, so each entry shows the most common genes and DNA. The sample includes more than 30,000 distinct CDR3 sequences, with 5.2% observed a single time. 25% to 30% of the sample lies in the top ten. This specimen's time point label, per the study, means: sample taken at primary tumor resection. Whole RNA extracted from tumor and nontumor lung tissue, or from cryopreserved PBMC samples, was used for TCR sequencing without cell sorting. This sample comprised PBMCs, obtained at surgery. These receptors all stem from a female donor with early-stage non-small cell lung cancer.

The table lists this clonotype with many counts. The chain uses TRBV7-9 and TRBJ1-2; no definite D call. Germline values: CDR1 SEHNR, CDR2 FQNEAQ (reference sequence). Trimming took 0 bases from V and 6 from J, leaving 8 bases between them. The CDR3 consists of 13 residues. The CDR3 is CASSLAGGDGYTF. As DNA, the CDR3 is TGTGCCAGCAGCTTAGCTGGCGGAGATGGCTACACCTTC.

This clonotype was detected many times. V usage is TRBV5-1 and J usage is TRBJ2-7, with no clear D. The CDR3 runs 13 residues. Trimming left V 4 bases short and J 0 bases short, with 8 bases between. From germline, CDR1 is SGHRS and CDR2 YFSETQ. DNA for the CDR3: TGCGCCAGCAGCCGCAGCCGCTCCTACGAGCAGTACTTC. As protein: CASSRSRSYEQYF. Supplemented by reference TRBV5-1 and TRBJ2-7, the full variable domain reads KAGVTQTPRYLIKTRGQQVTLSCSPISGHRSVSWYQQTPGQGLQFLFEYFSETQRNKGNFPGRFSGRQFSNSRSEMNVSTLELGDSALYLCASSRSRSYEQYFGPGTRLTVT.

The rearrangement joins TRBV12-5 to TRBJ2-3, with D possibly TRBD2 on 6 matching bases. CDR1 is LGHNT, CDR2 FRNRAP, per germline. CDR3 length: 14 amino acids. The V and J ends lost 4 bases and 0 bases respectively, with 8 bases between them. The CDR3, as DNA: TGTGCTAGTGGTTGGGGGGTTAGCACAGATACGCAGTATTTT. It is translated as CASGWGVSTDTQYF.

This clonotype was found many times. The chain links TRBV7-9 to TRBJ2-3; no reliable D call. Trimming stripped 5 bases from V and 0 bases from J, with 12 bases between. This CDR3 is built from 15 residues. In germline, CDR1 is SEHNR, CDR2 FQNEAQ (reference sequence). The CDR3 loop reads CASSPFTLSTDTQYF. In DNA, the CDR3 is TGTGCCAGCAGCCCTTTTACCCTCAGCACAGATACGCAGTATTTT.

By its share, this clonotype is medium-sized (0.01 to 0.1%). V is TRBV7-8 and J is TRBJ2-5, with D perhaps TRBD2 (6 bases). Germline CDR1 is SGHVS and CDR2 is FQNEAQ. V was cut by 5 bases and J by 5 bases, with 18 bases left in between. This CDR3 is built from 15 residues. The CDR3 spells CASSPRVPRGETQYF. The CDR3 DNA reads as TGTGCCAGCAGCCCCCGGGTACCCCGGGGGGAGACCCAGTACTTC.

This clonotype was recorded many times. The chain links TRBV6-5 to TRBJ2-3; maybe TRBD2 (6 bases). V was pared by 5 bases and J by 10 bases, with 16 bases between. Germline V lookup: CDR1 MNHEY, CDR2 SVGAGI. The CDR3 spans 13 residues. This CDR3 is CASSPTSPPSQYF. In DNA form, the CDR3 reads TGTGCCAGCAGTCCAACTAGCCCCCCTTCGCAGTATTTT.

The V gene is TRBV4-2, the J gene TRBJ1-1; D gene unclear. V was cut by 4 bases and J by 6 bases, with 12 bases left in between. Germline CDR1 reads LGHNA; CDR2 reads YNFKEQ. CDR3 length equals 13 residues. The CDR3 DNA follows: TGTGCCAGCAGCCGTGGTATTGTGGCTGAAGCTTTCTTT. It codes for CASSRGIVAEAFF.

This rearrangement joins TRBV3-1 to TRBJ1-5; D remains ambiguous. The germline CDR1 and CDR2 sequences are LGHDT and YNNKEL (reference sequence). The CDR3 covers 15 residues. Trimming removed 11 bases from V and 6 bases from J, with 23 bases in between. CDR3 protein: CAPFLDCPTGQPQHF. DNA of the CDR3: TGTGCCCCGTTCTTGGACTGCCCGACGGGTCAGCCCCAGCATTTT.

This rearrangement joins TRBV7-2 to TRBJ2-7, with 9 bases identical to TRBD2. V was pared by 5 bases and J by 6 bases, with 8 bases of the junction left unmatched. Germline V gene data show CDR1 as SGHTA and CDR2 as FQGNSA. This CDR3 has 14 residues. DNA of the CDR3: TGTGCCAGCAGCCCATCTAGCGGGGTGCCCGAGCAGTACTTC. Translated, it gives CASSPSSGVPEQYF.

The sample holds many counts of this clonotype. The rearrangement uses TRBV9 and TRBJ1-1, with D unresolved. V lost 3 bases and J 4 bases, leaving 19 bases between the germline ends. The CDR3 sequence is 16 residues long. The germline V gene has CDR1 SGDLS and CDR2 YYNGEE. CDR3 in amino acids: CASSARSSGVGTEAFF. The CDR3 nucleotides are TGTGCCAGCAGCGCCCGGAGTAGCGGGGTTGGCACTGAAGCTTTCTTT.

Many counts were recorded for this clonotype. This chain uses TRBV18 with TRBJ2-3, with D hard to call. Germline values: CDR1 KGHSH, CDR2 LQKENI. This CDR3 comprises 13 residues. The V end lost 1 base, the J end lost 1 base, and 3 bases lay between the germline ends. CDR3 region: CASSPRGTDTQYF. The CDR3 nucleotides are TGTGCCAGCTCACCACGTGGCACAGATACGCAGTATTTT.

This clonotype appeared many times. The chain employs TRBV20-1 and TRBJ1-6, with a possible D match to TRBD1 (5 bases). V gave up 0 bases and J gave up 10 bases, with 13 bases separating them. Germline V gives CDR1 DFQATT, CDR2 SNEGSKA (reference sequence). There are 14 residues in the CDR3. The CDR3 protein is CSARDPQGVSPLHF. The CDR3 DNA reads TGCAGTGCTAGAGATCCCCAGGGAGTGTCACCCCTCCACTTT.

Many counts were recorded for this clonotype. The V and J genes are TRBV5-4 and TRBJ2-7; D unclear. This CDR3 spans 15 amino acids. Germline values: CDR1 SGHNT, CDR2 YYREEE (reference sequence). V was trimmed by 4 bases and J by 0 bases, leaving 14 bases between them. CDR3 residues: CASSEDGYSSYEQYF. The CDR3, as DNA: TGTGCCAGCAGCGAGGACGGGTACAGCTCCTACGAGCAGTACTTC.

This clonotype appeared many times. The gene calls are TRBV3-1 and TRBJ2-3; 7 bases match TRBD2. The length of the CDR3 is 15 residues. From germline, CDR1 is LGHDT and CDR2 YNNKEL (reference sequence). V was clipped by 5 bases and J by 0 bases; unmatched bases: 5. The CDR3 DNA reads TGTGCCAGCAGCGATACGGGACTAAGCACAGATACGCAGTATTTT. Translating gives CASSDTGLSTDTQYF.

By share, this clonotype counts as medium-sized (0.01 to 0.1%). The chain combines TRBV4-2 with TRBJ1-6, with D unresolved. CDR1 is LGHNA, CDR2 YNFKEQ, per germline. This CDR3 has 15 residues. Trimming pared 2 bases from V and 3 bases from J, leaving 8 bases between. CDR3 bases: TGTGCCAGCAGCCAAAGTAACAGCTATAATTCACCCCTCCACTTT. This gives the protein CASSQSNSYNSPLHF.

This clonotype was counted ten times or more. This chain connects TRBV29-1 to TRBJ1-2, with D possibly TRBD1 on 6 matching bases. V lost 4 bases and J 0 bases, leaving 12 bases between the germline ends. The CDR3 loop spans 14 amino acids. The V gene's germline CDR1 is SQVTM and CDR2 ANQGSEA. The CDR3 region is CSVVPRGSNYGYTF. CDR3 in DNA: TGCAGCGTTGTTCCCAGGGGCTCTAACTATGGCTACACCTTC.

This clonotype was detected many times. V gene TRBV27 combines with J gene TRBJ2-7; D unclear. The ends were cut back, 3 bases at V and 2 bases at J, with 14 bases in the middle. CDR3 size: 15 residues. Germline values: CDR1 MNHEY, CDR2 SMNVEV (reference sequence). The CDR3 DNA reads as TGTGCCAGCAGTTTCCTTCGACGGGCACCCTACGAGCAGTACTTC. This codes for CASSFLRRAPYEQYF.

At least ten counts were recorded for this clonotype. The V and J genes are TRBV6-2 or TRBV6-3 and TRBJ2-7; 10 bases match TRBD1. CDR3 size: 15 residues. Germline V lookup: CDR1 MNHEY, CDR2 SVGEGT. The V segment lost 4 bases and the J segment 0 bases; nucleotides outside the gene matches: 3. The CDR3 DNA reads as TGTGCCAGCAGTTGGGACAGGGGACCCTCCTACGAGCAGTACTTC. This codes for CASSWDRGPSYEQYF.

The rearrangement joins TRBV11-2 to TRBJ2-4; 9 bases are a match to TRBD1. Germline CDR1 SGHAT, CDR2 FQNNGV. The CDR3 contains 20 residues. V trimming: 2 bases; J trimming: 1 base; junction bases outside the gene matches: 15. The CDR3 is CASSLSDRRTGVSAKNIQYF. The CDR3 region has the DNA TGTGCCAGCAGCTTATCCGATCGGCGGACAGGGGTATCGGCCAAAAACATTCAGTACTTC. The variable domain in full, with the rest retrieved from reference TRBV11-2 and TRBJ2-4, is EAGVAQSPRYKIIEKRQSVAFWCNPISGHATLYWYQQILGQGPKLLIQFQNNGVVDDSQLPKDRFSAERLKGVDSTLKIQPAKLEDSAVYLCASSLSDRRTGVSAKNIQYFGAGTRLSVL.

This clonotype was counted only a few times. One base away lies a much larger clone, so this may be a sequencing read error. V usage is TRBV5-6 and J usage is TRBJ1-5, with a possible D match to TRBD1 (6 bases). Germline lookup yields CDR1 SGHDT and CDR2 YYEEEE. The CDR3 is made up of 14 amino acids. The CDR3 region has the DNA TGTGTCAGCAGCGCTGGACAGATCAATCAGCCCCAGCATTTT. Translating it yields CVSSAGQINQPQHF. Full variable domain (missing parts from reference TRBV5-6 and TRBJ1-5): DAGVTQSPTHLIKTRGQQVTLRCSPKSGHDTVSWYQQALGQGPQFIFQYYEEEERQRGNFPDRFSGHQFPNYSSELNVNALLLGDSALYLCVSSAGQINQPQHFGDGTRLSIL.

Many counts were recorded for this clonotype. V is TRBV5-4 and J is TRBJ1-1; no reliable D call. CDR3 length: 10 residues. V was shortened by 2 bases and J by 11 bases, with 7 bases between the two germline ends. In germline, CDR1 is SGHNT, CDR2 YYREEE (reference sequence). CDR3 in amino acids: CASSLGEAFF. Written as DNA, the CDR3 is TGTGCCAGCAGCTTAGGTGAGGCTTTCTTT. Full variable domain (remainder filled in from reference TRBV5-4 and TRBJ1-1): ETGVTQSPTHLIKTRGQQVTLRCSSQSGHNTVSWYQQALGQGPQFIFQYYREEENGRGNFPPRFSGLQFPNYSSELNVNALELDDSALYLCASSLGEAFFGQGTRLTVV.

Ten or more counts support this clonotype. The chain links TRBV9 to TRBJ2-7; D is ambiguous. Between the trimmed V and J ends, which lost 5 bases and 5 bases, there was a span of 14 bases. Germline CDR1 SGDLS, CDR2 YYNGEE. This CDR3 region has 13 residues. The CDR3 is CASSYWVEDEQYF. As DNA, the CDR3 is TGTGCCAGCAGTTATTGGGTAGAAGACGAGCAGTACTTC.

This clonotype was counted many times. V gene TRBV28 combines with J gene TRBJ1-5; TRBD1 matches 11 bases. This CDR3 has 15 amino acids. The germline V gene encodes CDR1 MDHEN and CDR2 SYDVKM. V gave up 3 bases and J gave up 5 bases; unmatched junction bases: 3. The CDR3 loop is CASSLTGQGDQPQHF. In nucleotides, the CDR3 is TGTGCCAGCAGTTTGACGGGACAGGGGGATCAGCCCCAGCATTTT.

This clonotype was counted at least ten times. This chain joins TRBV20-1 and TRBJ2-7; no firm D call. Germline V gene data show CDR1 as DFQATT and CDR2 as SNEGSKA (reference sequence). V gave up 3 bases and J gave up 9 bases, with 21 bases separating them. The CDR3 is made up of 14 amino acids. DNA for the CDR3: TGCAGTGCTAGCAACCCCTCCGGGTACCTCGGGCAGTACTTC. Its protein product is CSASNPSGYLGQYF.

The sample holds many counts of this clonotype. The rearrangement uses TRBV7-2 and TRBJ2-7; D is unresolved. Looked up from germline, CDR1 is SGHTA and CDR2 is FQGNSA. V shed 5 bases and J shed 2 bases, with 1 base lying between them. CDR3 size: 10 residues. For the CDR3, the DNA is TGTGCCAGCAGCCCCTACGAGCAGTACTTC. Its translation: CASSPYEQYF.

This clonotype was detected ten times or more. The chain is built from TRBV20-1 and TRBJ2-1; D perhaps matches TRBD1 (7 bases). The V gene lost 3 bases and the J gene lost 15 bases, with 18 bases spanning the gap. Per germline, CDR1 DFQATT and CDR2 SNEGSKA (reference sequence). This CDR3 comprises 12 residues. CDR3 coding DNA: TGCAGTGCTAGTTGGCAGGGGGACTTACGGTTCTTC. This sequence encodes CSASWQGDLRFF.